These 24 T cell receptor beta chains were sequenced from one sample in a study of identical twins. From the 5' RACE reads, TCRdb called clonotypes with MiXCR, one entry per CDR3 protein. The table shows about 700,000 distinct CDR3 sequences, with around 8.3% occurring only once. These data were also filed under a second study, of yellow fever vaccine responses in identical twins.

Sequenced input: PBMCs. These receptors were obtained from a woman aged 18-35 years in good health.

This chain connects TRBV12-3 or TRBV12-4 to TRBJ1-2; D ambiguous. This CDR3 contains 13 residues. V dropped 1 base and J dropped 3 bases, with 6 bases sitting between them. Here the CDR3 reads CASSLGRYYGYTF. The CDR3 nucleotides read TGTGCCAGCAGTTTAGGCAGGTACTATGGCTACACCTTC.

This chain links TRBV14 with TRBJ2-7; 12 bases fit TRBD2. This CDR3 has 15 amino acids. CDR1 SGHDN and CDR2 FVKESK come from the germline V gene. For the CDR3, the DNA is TGTGCTTGTCGAGCTAGCGGGGGGGCCCCCTACGAGCAGTACTTC. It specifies CACRASGGAPYEQYF.

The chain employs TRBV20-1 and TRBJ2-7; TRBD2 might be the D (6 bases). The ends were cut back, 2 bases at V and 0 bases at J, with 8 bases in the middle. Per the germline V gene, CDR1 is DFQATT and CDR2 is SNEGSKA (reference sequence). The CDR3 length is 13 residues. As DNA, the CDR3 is TGCAGTGCTAGAACGACTAGCTCCTACGAGCAGTACTTC. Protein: CSARTTSSYEQYF.

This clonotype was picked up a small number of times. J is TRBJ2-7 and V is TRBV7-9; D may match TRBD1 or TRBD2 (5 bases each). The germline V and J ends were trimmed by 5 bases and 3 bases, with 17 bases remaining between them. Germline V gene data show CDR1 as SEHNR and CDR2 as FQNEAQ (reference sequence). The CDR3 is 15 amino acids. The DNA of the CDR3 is TGTGCCAGCAGCCCTGCCCAAGAGGGGTTCTACGAGCAGTACTTC. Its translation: CASSPAQEGFYEQYF.

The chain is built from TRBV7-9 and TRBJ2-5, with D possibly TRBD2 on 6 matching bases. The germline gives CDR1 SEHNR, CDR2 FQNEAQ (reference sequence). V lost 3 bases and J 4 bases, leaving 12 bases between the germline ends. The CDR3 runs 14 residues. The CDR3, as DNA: TGTGCCAGCAGCTTCCGGGGGTATGGAGAGACCCAGTACTTC. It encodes CASSFRGYGETQYF.

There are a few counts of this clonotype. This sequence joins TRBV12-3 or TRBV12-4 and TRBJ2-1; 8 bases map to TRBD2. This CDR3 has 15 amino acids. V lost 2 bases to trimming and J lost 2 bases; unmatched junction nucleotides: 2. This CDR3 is CASSLRAGAYNEQFF. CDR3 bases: TGTGCCAGCAGTTTACGAGCGGGGGCCTACAATGAGCAGTTCTTC.

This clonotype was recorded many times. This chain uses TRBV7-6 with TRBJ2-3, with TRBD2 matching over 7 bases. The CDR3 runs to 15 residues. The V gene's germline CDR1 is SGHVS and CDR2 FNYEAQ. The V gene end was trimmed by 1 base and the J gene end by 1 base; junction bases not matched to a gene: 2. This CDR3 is CASSLVGGGTDTQYF. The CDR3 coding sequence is TGTGCCAGCAGCTTAGTTGGGGGGGGCACAGATACGCAGTATTTT.

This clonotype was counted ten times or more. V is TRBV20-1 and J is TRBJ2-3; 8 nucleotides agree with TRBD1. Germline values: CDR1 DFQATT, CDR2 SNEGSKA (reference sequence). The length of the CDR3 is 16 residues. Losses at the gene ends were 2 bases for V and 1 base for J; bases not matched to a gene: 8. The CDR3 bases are TGCAGTGCTAGAACGATACTGGACAGGGGCACAGATACGCAGTATTTT. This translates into CSARTILDRGTDTQYF.

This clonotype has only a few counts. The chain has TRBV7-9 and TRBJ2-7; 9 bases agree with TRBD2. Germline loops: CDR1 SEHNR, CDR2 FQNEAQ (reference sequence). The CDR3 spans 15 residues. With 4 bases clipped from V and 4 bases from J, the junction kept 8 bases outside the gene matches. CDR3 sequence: CASSSDSGSTYEQYF. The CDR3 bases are TGTGCCAGCAGCTCGGATAGCGGGAGTACTTACGAGCAGTACTTC.

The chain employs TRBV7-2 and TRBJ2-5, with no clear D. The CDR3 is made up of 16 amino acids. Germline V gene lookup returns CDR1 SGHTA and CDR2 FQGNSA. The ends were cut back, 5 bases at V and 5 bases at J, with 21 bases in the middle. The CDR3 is CASSVSGPSRRETQYF. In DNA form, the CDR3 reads TGTGCCAGCAGCGTATCCGGACCCAGCAGGCGGGAGACCCAGTACTTC.

DNA for the CDR3: TGTGCCAGCAGAACCGGGACTGATGGCTACACCTTC. Its protein product is CASRTGTDGYTF. This chain links TRBV6-2 or TRBV6-3 with TRBJ1-2, with D possibly being TRBD1 (5 bases). Germline CDR1 MNHEY, CDR2 SVGEGT. Trimming removed 6 bases at V and 6 bases at J, with 11 bases between. This CDR3 has 12 residues.

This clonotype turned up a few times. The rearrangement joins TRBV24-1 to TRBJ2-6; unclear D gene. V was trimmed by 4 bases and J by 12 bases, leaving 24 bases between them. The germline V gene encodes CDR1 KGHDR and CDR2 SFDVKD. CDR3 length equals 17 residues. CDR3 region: CATSDNTGRLGYSVLTF. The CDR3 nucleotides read TGTGCCACCAGTGACAATACTGGACGGCTTGGGTACAGCGTCCTGACTTTC.

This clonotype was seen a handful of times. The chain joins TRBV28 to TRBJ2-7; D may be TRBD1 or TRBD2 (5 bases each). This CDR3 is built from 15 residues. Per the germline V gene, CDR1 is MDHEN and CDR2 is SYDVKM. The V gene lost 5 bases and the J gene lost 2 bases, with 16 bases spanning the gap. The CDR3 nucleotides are TGTGCCAGCAGTCCCTTTCGGGACCGAGCCTACGAGCAGTACTTC. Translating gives CASSPFRDRAYEQYF.

CDR3 bases: TGTGCCAGCAGACCGACAGGGACCGGCCGCAATGAGCAGTTCTTC. This codes for CASRPTGTGRNEQFF. The chain combines TRBV6-1 with TRBJ2-1; 7 positions match TRBD1. CDR3 length: 15 amino acids. Germline loops: CDR1 MNHNS, CDR2 SASEGT. The V gene end was trimmed by 6 bases and the J gene end by 6 bases; junction bases not matched to a gene: 11.

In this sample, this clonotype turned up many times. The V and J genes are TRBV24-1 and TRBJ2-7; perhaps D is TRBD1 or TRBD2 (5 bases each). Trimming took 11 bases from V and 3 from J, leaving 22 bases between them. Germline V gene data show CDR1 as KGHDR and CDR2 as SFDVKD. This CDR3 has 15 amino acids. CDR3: CAITRDRPAHYEQYF. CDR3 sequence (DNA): TGTGCCATCACTCGGGACCGGCCCGCCCACTACGAGCAGTACTTC.

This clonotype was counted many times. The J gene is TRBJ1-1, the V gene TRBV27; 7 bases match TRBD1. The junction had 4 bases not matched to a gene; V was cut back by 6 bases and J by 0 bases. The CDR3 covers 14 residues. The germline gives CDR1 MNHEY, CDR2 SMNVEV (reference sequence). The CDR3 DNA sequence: TGTGCCAGCAGCACAGGGGAAATGAACACTGAAGCTTTCTTT. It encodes CASSTGEMNTEAFF.

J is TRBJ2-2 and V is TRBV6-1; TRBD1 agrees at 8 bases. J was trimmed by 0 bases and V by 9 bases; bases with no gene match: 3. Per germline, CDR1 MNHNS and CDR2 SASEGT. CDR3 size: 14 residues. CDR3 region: CASRQGTNTGELFF. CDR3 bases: TGTGCCAGTAGACAGGGGACGAACACCGGGGAGCTGTTTTTT.

CDR3 DNA: TGTGCCAGCAGCAAGGACAGGGGCGTCGGGGAGCTGTTTTTT. The encoded protein is CASSKDRGVGELFF. This chain joins TRBV5-6 and TRBJ2-2, with TRBD1 identical over 9 bases. V was clipped by 4 bases and J by 7 bases; unmatched bases: 5. CDR1 SGHDT and CDR2 YYEEEE come from the germline V gene. There are 14 residues in the CDR3.

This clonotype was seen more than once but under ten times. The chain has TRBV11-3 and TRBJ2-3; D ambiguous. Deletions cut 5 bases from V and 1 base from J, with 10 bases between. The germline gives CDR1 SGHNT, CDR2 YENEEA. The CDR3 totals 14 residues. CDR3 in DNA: TGTGCCAGCAGCGAAGGACGAGGCACAGATACGCAGTATTTT. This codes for CASSEGRGTDTQYF. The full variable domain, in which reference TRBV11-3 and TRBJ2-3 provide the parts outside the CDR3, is EAGVVQSPRYKIIEKKQPVAFWCNPISGHNTLYWYLQNLGQGPELLIRYENEEAVDDSQLPKDRFSAERLKGVDSTLKIQPAELGDSAVYLCASSEGRGTDTQYFGPGTRLTVL.

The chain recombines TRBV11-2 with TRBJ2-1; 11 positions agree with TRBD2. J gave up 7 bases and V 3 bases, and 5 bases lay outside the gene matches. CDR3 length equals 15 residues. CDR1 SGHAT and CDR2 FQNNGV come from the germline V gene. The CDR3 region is CASSFSGGAGNEQFF. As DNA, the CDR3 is TGTGCCAGCAGCTTTAGCGGGGGGGCCGGTAATGAGCAGTTCTTC.

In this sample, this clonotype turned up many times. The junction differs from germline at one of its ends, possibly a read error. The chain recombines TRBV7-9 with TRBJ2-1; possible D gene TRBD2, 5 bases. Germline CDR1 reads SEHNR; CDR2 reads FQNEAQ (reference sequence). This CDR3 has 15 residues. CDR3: CASSLALGSYNEQFF. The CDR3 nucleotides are TGTGCCAGCAGTTTAGCGCTAGGCTCCTACAATGAGCAGTTCTTC.

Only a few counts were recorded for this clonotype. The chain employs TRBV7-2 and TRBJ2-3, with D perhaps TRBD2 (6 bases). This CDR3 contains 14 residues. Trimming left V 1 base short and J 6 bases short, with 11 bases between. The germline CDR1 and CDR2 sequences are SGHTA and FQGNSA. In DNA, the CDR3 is TGTGCCAGCAGCTTAGTTTCTAGCGCGGATACGCAGTATTTT. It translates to CASSLVSSADTQYF. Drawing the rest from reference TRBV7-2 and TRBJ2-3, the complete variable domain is GAGVSQSPSNKVTEKGKDVELRCDPISGHTALYWYRQSLGQGLEFLIYFQGNSAPDKSGLPSDRFSAERTGGSVSTLTIQRTQQEDSAVYLCASSLVSSADTQYFGPGTRLTVL.

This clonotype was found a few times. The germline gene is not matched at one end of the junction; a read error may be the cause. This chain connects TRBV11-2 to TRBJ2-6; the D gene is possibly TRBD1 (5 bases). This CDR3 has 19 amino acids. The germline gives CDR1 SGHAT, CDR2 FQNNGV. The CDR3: CASSLRIGIPSSGANVLTF. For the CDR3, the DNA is TGTGCCAGCAGCTTAAGAATAGGCATCCCAAGCTCTGGGGCCAACGTTCTGACTTTC.

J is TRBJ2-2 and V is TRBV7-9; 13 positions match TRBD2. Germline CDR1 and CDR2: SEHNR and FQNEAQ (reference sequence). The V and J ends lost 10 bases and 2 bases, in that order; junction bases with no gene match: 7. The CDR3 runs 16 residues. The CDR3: CATLSGLAGNTGELFF. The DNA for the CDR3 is TGTGCCACTCTCTCGGGACTAGCGGGAAACACCGGGGAGCTGTTTTTT.